This passage covers 27 T cell receptor beta chains from one sample sequenced in a study of response to subunit inactivated influenza vaccine. Each CDR3 protein gets one entry after TCRdb re-called the RT-PCR reads with MiXCR. The table records 500,000 to 600,000 distinct CDR3 sequences, approximately 7.7% of them present only once. Material: PBMCs from blood, obtained roughly 24 months after vaccination. These receptors were taken from a man aged 50-75 years who received an inactivated influenza vaccine.

V is TRBV28 and J is TRBJ2-2; 11 bases map to TRBD2. With 1 base clipped from V and 2 bases from J, the junction kept 6 bases outside the gene matches. Germline CDR1 reads MDHEN; CDR2 reads SYDVKM. The CDR3 length is 18 residues. CDR3 DNA: TGTGCCAGCAGTTTATTCACTAGCGGGAGTGGAAACACCGGGGAGCTGTTTTTT. Protein: CASSLFTSGSGNTGELFF.

This clonotype was seen a few times. The J gene is TRBJ2-7, the V gene TRBV30; D is uncertain. Trimming took off 3 bases at V and 6 bases at J, with 18 bases between the two ends. The CDR3 loop spans 14 amino acids. Germline V gene lookup returns CDR1 GTSNPN and CDR2 SVGIG (reference sequence). DNA of the CDR3: TGTGCCTGGAGAAGTGGGGTTCTGTTGTCCGAGCAGTACTTC. Its protein product is CAWRSGVLLSEQYF.

This clonotype was found many times. This chain uses TRBV10-3 with TRBJ2-2; D gene unclear. The CDR3 spans 14 residues. The germline V and J ends were trimmed by 2 bases and 3 bases, with 7 bases remaining between them. In germline, CDR1 is ENHRY, CDR2 SYGVKD. CDR3 region: CAISEKADTGELFF. The CDR3 DNA reads as TGTGCCATCAGTGAGAAGGCCGACACCGGGGAGCTGTTTTTT.

In this sample, this clonotype turned up a few times. V is TRBV7-2 and J is TRBJ2-5, with D perhaps matching TRBD2 (6 bases). This CDR3 has 15 residues. Trimming removed 1 base from V and 0 bases from J, with 9 bases in between. Looked up from germline, CDR1 is SGHTA and CDR2 is FQGNSA. The CDR3: CASSLGGVYQETQYF. CDR3 nucleotide sequence: TGTGCCAGCAGCTTAGGGGGGGTGTACCAAGAGACCCAGTACTTC.

This clonotype showed up just a few times. The CDR3 bases are TGCAGTGCTGGAGTTGGGGAAAAACTGTTTTTT. Encoded protein: CSAGVGEKLFF. This chain connects TRBV20-1 to TRBJ1-4; D is unresolved. V shed 5 bases and J shed 8 bases, with 9 bases lying between them. Per the germline V gene, CDR1 is DFQATT and CDR2 is SNEGSKA (reference sequence). This CDR3 spans 11 amino acids.

This clonotype was seen only a few times. The V call is TRBV2, the J call TRBJ1-5, with TRBD1 as a possible D gene (5 bases). Deletions cut 7 bases from V and 11 bases from J, with 15 bases between. Looked up from germline, CDR1 is SNHLY and CDR2 is FYNNEI. The CDR3 contains 12 residues. The CDR3 nucleotides read TGTGCCAGCACCGGGGCCGCCGGGTCCCAGCATTTT. It translates to CASTGAAGSQHF.

The chain is built from TRBV12-3 or TRBV12-4 and TRBJ2-2; D might be TRBD1 (6 bases). The CDR3 spans 13 residues. Trimming removed 8 bases from V and 4 bases from J, with 11 bases in between. Here the CDR3 DNA reads TGTGCCAGCTCAACAGGGTCCACCGGGGAGCTGTTTTTT. Translation: CASSTGSTGELFF.

This clonotype was seen at least ten times. The V gene is TRBV20-1, the J gene TRBJ2-7, with D possibly being TRBD2 (5 bases). This CDR3 comprises 13 residues. Trimming left V 6 bases short and J 4 bases short, with 16 bases between. CDR1 and CDR2 from the germline V gene are DFQATT and SNEGSKA (reference sequence). The CDR3 region has the DNA TGCAGTGCGCGTGCTGGACTTACATACGAGCAGTACTTC. Protein sequence: CSARAGLTYEQYF.

The chain couples TRBV5-1 to TRBJ2-2; 7 nucleotides agree with TRBD1. V was pared by 4 bases and J by 0 bases, with 3 bases of the junction left unmatched. Germline V gene sequence: CDR1 SGHRS, CDR2 YFSETQ. The CDR3 spans 15 residues. The CDR3, as DNA: TGCGCCAGCAGCGCAGACAGGGCGAACACCGGGGAGCTGTTTTTT. Translating it yields CASSADRANTGELFF.

This clonotype occurred a few times. The chain joins TRBV6-6 to TRBJ2-7, with D maybe TRBD2 (6 bases). The CDR3 covers 13 residues. V was shortened by 4 bases and J by 5 bases, with 12 bases between the two germline ends. The germline V gene has CDR1 MNHNY and CDR2 SVGAGI (reference sequence). The CDR3 DNA reads as TGTGCCAGCAGTTCCCAAGGAGGGGACGAGCAGTACTTC. The encoded protein is CASSSQGGDEQYF.

The sample holds many counts of this clonotype. The V call is TRBV29-1, the J call TRBJ2-7; tentatively, D is TRBD1 (6 bases). The CDR3 spans 14 residues. Trimming pared 4 bases from V and 3 bases from J, leaving 16 bases between. Germline V gene data show CDR1 as SQVTM and CDR2 as ANQGSEA. CDR3 region: CSVVTGIRIYEQYF. CDR3 in DNA: TGCAGCGTTGTCACAGGGATACGCATCTACGAGCAGTACTTC.

This clonotype was counted at least ten times. The J gene is TRBJ2-7, the V gene TRBV7-9, with 11 positions matching TRBD2. Germline loops: CDR1 SEHNR, CDR2 FQNEAQ (reference sequence). V gave up 4 bases and J gave up 3 bases; unmatched junction bases: 8. The CDR3 spans 16 residues. CDR3 bases: TGTGCCAGCAGCTCACCGACTAGCGGGACCAACTACGAGCAGTACTTC. Amino acids: CASSSPTSGTNYEQYF.

This clonotype has ten or more counts. DNA of the CDR3: TGTGCCAGCAGCGTACAACTAGCGGGAGCCTACATCACAGATACGCAGTATTTT. Its translation: CASSVQLAGAYITDTQYF. The V and J genes are TRBV11-3 and TRBJ2-3; 11 positions agree with TRBD2. Germline V lookup: CDR1 SGHNT, CDR2 YENEEA. CDR3 length equals 18 residues. With V trimmed by 5 bases and J by 2 bases, 12 bases remained unmatched.

The table lists this clonotype with many counts. CDR3 coding DNA: TGCGCCAGCAGCCATAGCCGATCTAATGAAAAACTGTTTTTT. Its protein product is CASSHSRSNEKLFF. This chain uses TRBV4-1 with TRBJ1-4; D not resolved. Trimming cost V 3 bases and J 3 bases, with 8 bases left between them. The germline CDR1 and CDR2 sequences are MGHRA and YSYEKL. This CDR3 region has 14 residues.

The V and J genes are TRBV20-1 and TRBJ1-4; D might be TRBD1 (5 bases). Germline CDR1 and CDR2: DFQATT and SNEGSKA (reference sequence). Between the trimmed V and J ends, which lost 5 bases and 8 bases, there was a span of 12 bases. The length of the CDR3 is 12 residues. The CDR3 reads CSAYGRDEKLFF. CDR3 DNA sequence: TGCAGTGCTTACGGCAGGGACGAAAAACTGTTTTTT.

This clonotype was detected only a few times. The chain links TRBV7-2 to TRBJ2-7; unclear D gene. The CDR3 sequence is 14 residues long. V gave up 0 bases and J gave up 3 bases, with 9 bases separating them. In germline, CDR1 is SGHTA, CDR2 FQGNSA. Written as DNA, the CDR3 is TGTGCCAGCAGCTTAGCGGGAATCCTCTACGAGCAGTACTTC. This encodes CASSLAGILYEQYF.

The genes are TRBV5-1 and TRBJ2-7, with 8 bases identical to TRBD2. CDR1 and CDR2 (germline): SGHRS, YFSETQ. This CDR3 region has 14 residues. With V trimmed by 2 bases and J by 0 bases, 1 base remained unmatched. The CDR3, as DNA: TGCGCCAGCAGCTTTCGGGGGGGCTCCTACGAGCAGTACTTC. Amino acid sequence: CASSFRGGSYEQYF.

A few counts support this clonotype. The chain is built from TRBV24-1 and TRBJ2-5; D remains ambiguous. Germline CDR1 and CDR2: KGHDR and SFDVKD. CDR3 size: 16 residues. Trimming pared 3 bases from V and 4 bases from J, leaving 17 bases between. The CDR3 reads CATSDPPTVVGETQYF. The CDR3 nucleotides are TGTGCCACCAGTGATCCACCGACTGTCGTGGGAGAGACCCAGTACTTC.

This clonotype was recorded once. The CDR3 loop is CAISESVRINGYTF. For the CDR3, the DNA is TGTGCCATCAGTGAAAGCGTGAGGATTAATGGCTACACCTTC. This chain connects TRBV10-3 to TRBJ1-2; no clear D. This CDR3 contains 14 residues. The V and J ends lost 3 bases and 6 bases respectively, with 14 bases between them. The germline gives CDR1 ENHRY, CDR2 SYGVKD.

This rearrangement joins TRBV12-3 or TRBV12-4 to TRBJ1-5; 11 bases map to TRBD1. The V gene end was trimmed by 7 bases and the J gene end by 2 bases; junction bases not matched to a gene: 4. The CDR3 contains 15 residues. The CDR3 spells CASTGTGGGNQPQHF. The CDR3 DNA follows: TGTGCCAGCACCGGGACAGGGGGGGGCAATCAGCCCCAGCATTTT.

This clonotype appeared many times. The rearrangement joins TRBV7-6 to TRBJ2-1, with TRBD2 identical over 7 bases. After removal of 1 base from V and 1 base from J, the junction contained 4 bases not matched to a gene. Germline V gene lookup returns CDR1 SGHVS and CDR2 FNYEAQ. The CDR3 spans 16 residues. This chain's CDR3 is CASSLGSSGSYNEQFF. CDR3 bases: TGTGCCAGCAGCTTAGGTTCTAGCGGTTCCTACAATGAGCAGTTCTTC.

The gene calls are TRBV10-3 and TRBJ2-5; maybe TRBD2 (6 bases). Trimming left V 0 bases short and J 6 bases short, with 11 bases between. From germline, CDR1 is ENHRY and CDR2 SYGVKD. The CDR3 totals 14 residues. For the CDR3, the DNA is TGTGCCATCAGTGAGTCGACTAGTGCCCAGACCCAGTACTTC. Amino acids: CAISESTSAQTQYF.

The V gene is TRBV5-1, the J gene TRBJ2-2; D call uncertain. The CDR3 is 16 residues long. Germline V CDR1 and CDR2: SGHRS, YFSETQ. V lost 1 base and J lost 2, with 12 bases in between. CDR3 residues: CASSLFWAENTGELFF. CDR3 DNA sequence: TGCGCCAGCAGCTTGTTCTGGGCAGAAAACACCGGGGAGCTGTTTTTT.

The V gene is TRBV7-2, the J gene TRBJ2-1, with D hard to call. The CDR3 totals 15 residues. The germline V gene has CDR1 SGHTA and CDR2 FQGNSA. V was shortened by 3 bases and J by 7 bases, with 16 bases between the two germline ends. CDR3 in DNA: TGTGCCAGCAGCTTCCCCCGGCAGGTCAAGAATGAGCAGTTCTTC. Its translation is CASSFPRQVKNEQFF.

This clonotype was observed a few times. Here the CDR3 reads CASSQDGQTDTQYF. CDR3 in DNA: TGTGCCAGCAGCCAAGATGGACAGACAGATACGCAGTATTTT. The chain has TRBV4-2 and TRBJ2-3, with a possible D match to TRBD1 (6 bases). The CDR3 is 14 amino acids. The germline V gene encodes CDR1 LGHNA and CDR2 YNFKEQ. V was shortened by 0 bases and J by 3 bases, with 7 bases between the two germline ends.

This clonotype has more than one count but fewer than ten. V and J are TRBV10-3 and TRBJ1-1; TRBD1 agrees at 9 bases. The CDR3 spans 13 residues. With 6 bases clipped from V and 4 bases from J, the junction kept 3 bases outside the gene matches. Germline CDR1 ENHRY, CDR2 SYGVKD. CDR3 nucleotide sequence: TGTGCCATCAGAGCGGGACAGGGCACTGAAGCTTTCTTT. This gives the protein CAIRAGQGTEAFF.

Concerning this clonotype itself: Likely a read error: the CDR3 ends without its conserved phenylalanine or tryptophan. The rearrangement links TRBV2 to TRBJ2-3; D remains ambiguous. V lost 2 bases and J lost 1, with 7 bases in between. Per germline, CDR1 SNHLY and CDR2 FYNNEI. This CDR3 has 14 residues. DNA of the CDR3: TGTGCCAGCAGTGAATTGGGCGGCACAGATACGCAGTATTCT. It encodes CASSELGGTDTQYS.